In this sample, the clone carrying this TCR beta chain turned up many times. Additional DNA sequences in this sample encode the identical CDR3. The sample originates from a study of blood T cell repertoires in COVID-19. Whole-study context: Both acute and convalescent COVID-19 samples were obtained from the United States, Italy and Spain. In each case, the material was cDNA or gDNA derived from T cells, B-cell-depleted T cells, or PBMCs.

In the authors' methods: Using reference gene primer amplification, nucleated cell counts were estimated. Clones were sequenced by immunoSEQ multiplex PCR, and TCRdb holds only the in-frame ones, with some missing. That table gives V, J and clone size, and the DNA gave D and trimming. The sample lists fewer than 350,000 clones, approximately 81% occurring once. Material: peripheral blood. The origin of this receptor is a woman in her sixties with active or convalescent COVID-19.

The DNA of the CDR3 is TGCGCCAGCAGCTTGGCCAGGGGCGGGGGGGCCCAAGAGACCCAGTACTTC. This gives the protein CASSLARGGGAQETQYF. This chain joins TRBV5-1 and TRBJ2-5; TRBD2 aligns across 9 bases. V dropped 0 bases and J dropped 1; count of bases not matched to a gene: 7. CDR1 SGHRS and CDR2 YFSETQ come from the germline V gene. This CDR3 contains 17 residues.